One and the same sample provided the 6 T cell receptor beta chains below, sequenced in a study of CD8 T cells in ankylosing spondylitis. A single record per CDR3 protein comes from TCRdb applying MiXCR to the 5' RACE reads. The sample lists more than 150,000 distinct CDR3 sequences, 15% to 20% occurring once. The sequenced sample was blood, either unsorted or a sorted T cell fraction (not recorded which). The source is a male donor between 10 and 30 years old with ankylosing spondylitis or in good health (not recorded which).

The V and J genes are TRBV2 and TRBJ2-1; 7 bases are a match to TRBD2. Germline V gene sequence: CDR1 SNHLY, CDR2 FYNNEI. There are 11 residues in the CDR3. The ends lost 8 bases at V and 5 bases at J; junction bases unmatched: 0. CDR3: CASAGDNEQFF. CDR3 nucleotides: TGTGCCAGCGCGGGAGACAATGAGCAGTTCTTC.

The table lists this clonotype with many counts. J is TRBJ2-1 and V is TRBV7-9; D is uncertain. V lost 1 base and J lost 8, with 6 bases in between. CDR1 and CDR2 (germline): SEHNR, FQNEAQ (reference sequence). This CDR3 has 12 amino acids. The CDR3 here is CASSLGRYEQFF. CDR3 DNA: TGTGCCAGCAGCTTAGGGCGTTATGAGCAGTTCTTC.

This clonotype was recorded many times. The chain has TRBV7-9 and TRBJ2-1; 10 bases align to TRBD1. J was trimmed by 3 bases and V by 5 bases; bases with no gene match: 7. The CDR3 runs 16 residues. Germline V gives CDR1 SEHNR, CDR2 FQNEAQ (reference sequence). CDR3 DNA: TGTGCCAGCAGCGCCTTCCGGGACAGGGGCTACAATGAGCAGTTCTTC. This codes for CASSAFRDRGYNEQFF.

The chain uses TRBV5-1 and TRBJ2-7, with D perhaps TRBD1 or TRBD2 (5 bases each). Trimming shortened V by 0 bases and J by 1 base, and 11 bases separated the two germline ends. CDR3 size: 15 residues. Germline V gene lookup returns CDR1 SGHRS and CDR2 YFSETQ. The chain's CDR3 is CASSLVQGPSYEQYV. The DNA of the CDR3 is TGCGCCAGCAGCTTGGTGCAGGGACCGTCCTACGAGCAGTACGTC.

This clonotype was counted a few times. This chain connects TRBV20-1 to TRBJ2-4; 9 positions agree with TRBD1. Looked up from germline, CDR1 is DFQATT and CDR2 is SNEGSKA (reference sequence). CDR3 length: 14 amino acids. Trimming at V came to 6 bases and at J to 4 bases, leaving 7 bases not matched to a gene. The CDR3 region is CSADPGTGKNIQYF. As DNA, the CDR3 is TGCAGTGCCGATCCCGGGACAGGGAAAAACATTCAGTACTTC.

This clonotype was recorded at least ten times. The V gene is TRBV20-1, the J gene TRBJ1-3; 8 positions match TRBD1. Trimming at V came to 3 bases and at J to 3 bases, leaving 4 bases not matched to a gene. The germline V gene has CDR1 DFQATT and CDR2 SNEGSKA (reference sequence). The CDR3 length is 14 residues. The CDR3 coding sequence is TGCAGTGCTAGGGTTGGGACAGGTGGAAACACCATATATTTT. Translation: CSARVGTGGNTIYF.